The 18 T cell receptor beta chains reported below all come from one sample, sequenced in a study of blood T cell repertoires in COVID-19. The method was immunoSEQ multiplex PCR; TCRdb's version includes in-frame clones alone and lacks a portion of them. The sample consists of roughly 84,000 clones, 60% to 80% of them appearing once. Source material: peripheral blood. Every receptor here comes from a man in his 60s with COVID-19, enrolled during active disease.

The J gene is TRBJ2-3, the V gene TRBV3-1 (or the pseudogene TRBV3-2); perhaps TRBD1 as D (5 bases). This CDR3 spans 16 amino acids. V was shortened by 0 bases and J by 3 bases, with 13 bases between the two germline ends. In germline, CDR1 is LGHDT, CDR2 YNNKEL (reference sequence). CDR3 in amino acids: CASSQDRPGWTDTQYF. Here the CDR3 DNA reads TGTGCCAGCAGCCAAGATCGCCCAGGGTGGACAGATACGCAGTATTTT.

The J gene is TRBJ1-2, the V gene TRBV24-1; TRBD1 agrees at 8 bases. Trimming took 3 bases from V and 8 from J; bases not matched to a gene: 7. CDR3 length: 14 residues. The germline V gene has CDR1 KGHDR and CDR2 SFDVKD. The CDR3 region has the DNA TGTGCCACCAGTGATACGGACAGGGATCAGGGCTACACCTTC. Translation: CATSDTDRDQGYTF.

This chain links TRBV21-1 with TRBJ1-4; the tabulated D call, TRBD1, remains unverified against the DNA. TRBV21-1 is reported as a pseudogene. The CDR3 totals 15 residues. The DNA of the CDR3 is TGTGCCAGCAGCAAATCAGACAGGGGGAAAGAAAAACTGTTTTTT. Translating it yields CASSKSDRGKEKLFF.

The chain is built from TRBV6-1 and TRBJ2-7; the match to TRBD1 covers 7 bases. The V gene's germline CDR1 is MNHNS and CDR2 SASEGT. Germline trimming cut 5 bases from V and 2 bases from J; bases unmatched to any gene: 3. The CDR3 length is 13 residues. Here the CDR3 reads CASSTTGPYEQYF. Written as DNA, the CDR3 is TGTGCCAGCAGTACGACAGGGCCCTACGAGCAGTACTTC.

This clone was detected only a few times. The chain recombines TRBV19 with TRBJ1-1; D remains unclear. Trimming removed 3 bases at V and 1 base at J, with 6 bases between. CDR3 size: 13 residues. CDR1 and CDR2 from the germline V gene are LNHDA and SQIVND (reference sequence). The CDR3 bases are TGTGCCAGTAGTATGGGCAGGAACACTGAAGCTTTCTTT. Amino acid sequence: CASSMGRNTEAFF.

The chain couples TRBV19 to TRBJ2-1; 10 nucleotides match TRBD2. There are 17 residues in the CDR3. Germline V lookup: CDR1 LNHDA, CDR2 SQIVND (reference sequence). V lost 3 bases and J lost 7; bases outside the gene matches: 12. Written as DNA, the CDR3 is TGTGCCAGTAGTATCGAGGGACTAGCGCCGCTAAGGAATGAGCAGTTCTTC. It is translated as CASSIEGLAPLRNEQFF.

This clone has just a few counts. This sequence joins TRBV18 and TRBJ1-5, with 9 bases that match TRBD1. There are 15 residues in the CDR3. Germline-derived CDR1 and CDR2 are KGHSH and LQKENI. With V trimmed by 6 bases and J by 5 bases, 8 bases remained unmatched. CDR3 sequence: CASSGRQGGDQPQHF. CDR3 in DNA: TGTGCCAGCTCCGGACGACAGGGGGGTGATCAGCCCCAGCATTTT.

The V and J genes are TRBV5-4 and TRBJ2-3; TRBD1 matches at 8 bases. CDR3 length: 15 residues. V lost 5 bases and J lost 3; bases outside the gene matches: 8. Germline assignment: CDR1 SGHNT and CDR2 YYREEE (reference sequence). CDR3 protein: CASRYRDRPTDTQYF. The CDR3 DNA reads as TGTGCCAGCAGGTACCGGGACAGGCCTACAGATACGCAGTATTTT.

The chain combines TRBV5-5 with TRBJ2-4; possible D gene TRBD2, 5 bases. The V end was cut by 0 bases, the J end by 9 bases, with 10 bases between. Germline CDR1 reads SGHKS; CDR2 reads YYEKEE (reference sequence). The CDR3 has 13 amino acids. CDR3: CASSLVFGVIQYF. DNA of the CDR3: TGTGCCAGCAGCTTGGTGTTCGGGGTCATTCAGTACTTC.

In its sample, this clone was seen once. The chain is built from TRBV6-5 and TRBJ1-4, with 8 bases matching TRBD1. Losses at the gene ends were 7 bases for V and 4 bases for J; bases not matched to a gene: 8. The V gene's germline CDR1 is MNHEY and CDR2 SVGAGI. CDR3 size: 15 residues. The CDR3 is CASNLDRGGNEKLFF. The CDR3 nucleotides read TGTGCCAGCAACTTAGACAGGGGCGGTAATGAAAAACTGTTTTTT.

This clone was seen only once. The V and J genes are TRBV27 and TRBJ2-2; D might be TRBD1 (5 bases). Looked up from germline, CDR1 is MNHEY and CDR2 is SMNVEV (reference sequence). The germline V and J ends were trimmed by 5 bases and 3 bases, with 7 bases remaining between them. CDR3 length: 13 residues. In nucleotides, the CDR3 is TGTGCCAGCAGTCAGGGTTACACCGGGGAGCTGTTTTTT. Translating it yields CASSQGYTGELFF.

The CDR3 DNA reads as TGTGCCTCCTACCTCATCCCGGGGGAGACCCAGTACTTC. Its translation is CASYLIPGETQYF. The chain links TRBV6-5 to TRBJ2-5, with D perhaps TRBD2 (5 bases). V was cut by 11 bases and J by 5 bases, with 18 bases left in between. This CDR3 has 13 amino acids. The V gene's germline CDR1 is MNHEY and CDR2 SVGAGI.

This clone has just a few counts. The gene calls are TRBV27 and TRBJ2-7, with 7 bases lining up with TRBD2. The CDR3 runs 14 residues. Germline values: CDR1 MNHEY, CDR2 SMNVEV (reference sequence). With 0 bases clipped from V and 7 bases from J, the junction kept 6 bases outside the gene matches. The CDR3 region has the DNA TGTGCCAGCAGTTTATCTGTGGGAGCGGGGGAGCAGTACTTC. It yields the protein CASSLSVGAGEQYF.

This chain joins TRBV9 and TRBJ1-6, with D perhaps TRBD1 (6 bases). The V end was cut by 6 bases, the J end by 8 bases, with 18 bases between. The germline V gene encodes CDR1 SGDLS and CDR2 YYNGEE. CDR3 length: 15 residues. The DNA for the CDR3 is TGTGCCAGCACAAACGGAGGACAGAGACATTCACCCCTCCACTTT. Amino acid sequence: CASTNGGQRHSPLHF. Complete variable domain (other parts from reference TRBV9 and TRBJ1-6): DSGVTQTPKHLITATGQRVTLRCSPRSGDLSVYWYQQSLDQGLQFLIQYYNGEERAKGNILERFSAQQFPDLHSELNLSSLELGDSALYFCASTNGGQRHSPLHFGNGTRLTVT.

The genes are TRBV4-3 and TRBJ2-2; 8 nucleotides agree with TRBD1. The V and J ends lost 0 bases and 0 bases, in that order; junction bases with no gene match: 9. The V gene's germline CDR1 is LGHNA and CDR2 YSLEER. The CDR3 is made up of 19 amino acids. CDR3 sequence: CASSQDPGQGAPNTGELFF. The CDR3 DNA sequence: TGCGCCAGCAGCCAAGATCCCGGGCAGGGGGCGCCGAACACCGGGGAGCTGTTTTTT.

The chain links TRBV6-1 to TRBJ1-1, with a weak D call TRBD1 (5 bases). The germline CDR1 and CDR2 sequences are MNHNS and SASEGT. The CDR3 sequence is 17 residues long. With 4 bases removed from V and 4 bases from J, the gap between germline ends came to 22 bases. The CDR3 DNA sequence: TGTGCCAGCAGTGTCCCTTCACTGGGGGGGGATGCCACTGAAGCTTTCTTT. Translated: CASSVPSLGGDATEAFF.

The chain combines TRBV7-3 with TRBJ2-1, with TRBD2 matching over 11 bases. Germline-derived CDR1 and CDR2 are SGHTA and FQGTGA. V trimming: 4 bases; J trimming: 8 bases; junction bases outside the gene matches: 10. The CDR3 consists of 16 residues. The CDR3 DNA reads TGTGCCAGCAGCTGGGACATAGCGGGAGGGCCGGATGAGCAGTTCTTC. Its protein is CASSWDIAGGPDEQFF.

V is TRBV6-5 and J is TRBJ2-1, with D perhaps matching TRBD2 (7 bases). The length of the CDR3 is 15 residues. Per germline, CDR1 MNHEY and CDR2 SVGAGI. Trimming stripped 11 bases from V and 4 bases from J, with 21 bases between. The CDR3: CASSGALAVYNEQFF. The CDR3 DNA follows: TGTGCCTCATCAGGGGCTCTAGCGGTTTACAATGAGCAGTTCTTC.